The T cell receptor (beta chain) described here comes from a study of chemoradiotherapy in HPV16-positive cancers. Study summary: Candidate HPV-specific clones and shared TCR motifs came from a couple of HPV16-positive patients.

This clone was counted only a few times. Its antigen remains unidentified. Clones were read by immunoSEQ multiplex PCR, and TCRdb kept only the in-frame ones, dropping some. The table shows fewer than 10,000 clones, with 87% occurring only once. Overall study results and limits: Only a couple of HPV16-positive patients supplied the functional HPV-specificity definition. HPV-responsive T-cell expansion during chemoradiotherapy was linked to improved recurrence-free survival in HPV16-positive patients. Candidate HPV-specific clones and E7-related TCR motifs grew in tumor during treatment.

Trimming left V 3 bases short and J 11 bases short, with 19 bases between. The CDR3 extends over 14 amino acids. Looked up from germline, CDR1 is SGHAT and CDR2 is FQDESV (reference sequence). The sequence came from a human donor with HPV-associated anogenital cancer. Sequencing used blood, obtained from a patient who underwent chemoradiotherapy. The gene calls are TRBV11-1 and TRBJ1-2; weak D call: TRBD1 (5 bases). CDR3: CASSLDGDGRGYTF. Here the CDR3 DNA reads TGTGCCAGCAGCTTGGACGGGGACGGCCGGGGGTACACCTTC.